This T cell receptor beta chain was captured by sequencing in a study of T cell responses to AZD1222 COVID-19 vaccine. In its sample, this clone was seen once. Its target is unknown. Study-wide results and limits: The study sampled repertoires only after the peak T cell response.

Assay: immunoSEQ multiplex PCR; the TCRdb copy retains only in-frame clones and omits some. The table has some 120,000 clones, over 75% seen once. The sequence was obtained from an adult in good health. This sample comprised peripheral blood, obtained on day 0 of AZD1222 vaccination.

Here the CDR3 DNA reads TGTGCCAGCTCATCGGACAGCTGGGGGAACACCATATATTTT. Translated: CASSSDSWGNTIYF. The chain carries TRBV18 and TRBJ1-3; D might be TRBD1 (6 bases). V lost 5 bases, J lost 7 bases, and 15 bases lay in between. The length of the CDR3 is 14 residues. Germline CDR1 and CDR2: KGHSH and LQKENI. The entire variable domain, with the rest obtained from reference TRBV18 and TRBJ1-3, is as follows: NAGVMQNPRHLVRRRGQEARLRCSPMKGHSHVYWYRQLPEEGLKFMVYLQKENIIDESGMPKERFSAEFPKEGPSILRIQQVVRGDSAAYFCASSSDSWGNTIYFGEGSWLTVV.